The rows below give T cell receptor beta chains drawn from one sample of a study of T cell changes during pregnancy in multiple sclerosis. Measured with immunoSEQ multiplex PCR; TCRdb has only the in-frame clones, and not every one. The sample yields approximately 31,000 clones, about 89% seen once. Sequences were derived from CD8+ T cells from peripheral blood mononuclear cells, sampled in the second trimester of pregnancy. All receptors derive from a female donor with multiple sclerosis, enrolled in a pregnancy study. The CDR3 runs from the conserved cysteine through the conserved F or W. The D gene is left open where the match is weak. Some rows have no size entry. The others give once, few or many, or a class for an expanded clone.

j_call clone_size cdr3_length d_call v_call cdr3_aa cdr3_nt
TRBJ2-6 once 16 - TRBV4-1 CASSHPQGSGANVLTF TGCGCCAGCAGCCATCCTCAGGGCTCTGGGGCCAACGTCCTGACTTTC
TRBJ1-1 once 15 - TRBV5-6 CASSFFTGVNTEAFF TGTGCCAGCAGCTTTTTTACAGGAGTCAACACTGAAGCTTTCTTT
TRBJ2-1 - 17 TRBD1 TRBV5-1 CASSSDRAPVSYNEQFF TGCGCCAGCAGTTCGGACAGGGCCCCAGTGTCCTACAATGAGCAGTTCTTC
TRBJ1-1 - 15 - TRBV27 CASSPLLDSTNEAFF TGTGCCAGCAGTCCACTCCTTGACAGTACGAATGAAGCTTTCTTT
TRBJ2-2 - 14 - TRBV28 CASKGARRAGELFF TGTGCCAGCAAAGGAGCGCGGCGAGCCGGGGAGCTGTTTTTT
TRBJ2-1 - 14 TRBD2 TRBV7-6 CASSARLADNEQFF TGTGCCAGCAGCGCCAGACTAGCGGACAATGAGCAGTTCTTC
TRBJ1-1 - 15 - TRBV4-2 CASSETDDMNTEAFF TGTGCCAGCAGCGAGACAGATGACATGAACACTGAAGCTTTCTTT
TRBJ2-7 many 14 TRBD1 TRBV6-6 CASSSGTGGDEQYF TGTGCCAGCAGTTCCGGGACAGGGGGCGACGAGCAGTACTTC
TRBJ2-7 - 14 TRBD1 TRBV19 CASSLGQGFYEQYF TGTGCCAGTAGTCTCGGACAGGGATTCTACGAGCAGTACTTC
TRBJ2-1 - 15 - TRBV7-3 CASSPAGASYNEQFF TGTGCCAGCAGCCCCGCGGGGGCCTCCTACAATGAGCAGTTCTTC
TRBJ2-2 - 15 TRBD2 TRBV6-5 CASSYFGGAAGELFF TGTGCCAGCAGTTACTTCGGGGGGGCTGCCGGGGAGCTGTTTTTT
TRBJ1-2 - 14 TRBD1 TRBV2 CASSEEDRGLGYTF TGTGCCAGCAGTGAAGAGGACAGGGGGCTTGGCTACACCTTC
TRBJ2-5 - 12 - TRBV7-9 CASSPGWETQYF TGTGCCAGCAGCCCAGGGTGGGAGACCCAGTACTTC
TRBJ2-7 - 16 TRBD2 TRBV9 CASSVELAGGLNEQYF TGTGCCAGCAGCGTAGAGCTAGCGGGAGGGCTAAACGAGCAGTACTTC
TRBJ2-7 - 13 TRBD1 TRBV7-9 CASSLTGDYEQYF TGTGCCAGCAGCTTAACAGGGGACTACGAGCAGTACTTC
TRBJ1-4 few 13 - TRBV19 CASSWTFPGELFF TGTGCCAGTAGTTGGACCTTCCCCGGGGAACTGTTTTTT
TRBJ2-2 - 17 TRBD2 TRBV15 CAVRGLAGETNTGELFF TGTGCCGTAAGGGGACTAGCGGGAGAAACGAACACCGGGGAGCTGTTTTTT
TRBJ1-1 - 19 - TRBV4-3 CASSQDLGRFDIMNTEAFF TGCGCCAGCAGCCAAGATCTGGGCAGGTTTGATATTATGAACACTGAAGCTTTCTTT
TRBJ2-5 - 13 - TRBV28 CASRFVAEETQYF TGTGCCAGCAGGTTTGTAGCGGAAGAGACCCAGTACTTC
TRBJ2-7 - 13 - TRBV29-1 CSVVLYSGDEQYF TGCAGCGTTGTACTATACTCGGGGGACGAGCAGTACTTC
TRBJ2-7 - 15 - TRBV7-2 CASSLVEQLIYEQYF TGTGCCAGCAGCTTAGTGGAACAGCTGATTTACGAGCAGTACTTC
TRBJ1-1 - 13 - TRBV15 CATRGGRDTEAFF TGTGCCACCCGCGGGGGGCGCGACACTGAAGCTTTCTTT
TRBJ2-1 - 17 TRBD2 TRBV10-1 CASSGRGTSGSHNEQFF TGCGCCAGCAGTGGGCGCGGGACTAGCGGGAGCCACAATGAGCAGTTCTTC
TRBJ2-7 - 15 TRBD2 TRBV7-2 CASSPIGGTSYEQYF TGTGCCAGCAGCCCTATCGGGGGGACGTCCTACGAGCAGTACTTC
TRBJ2-7 - 23 - TRBV7-3 CASSLISGFYDVWAGDRLCEQYF TGTGCCAGCAGCTTAATCAGTGGGTTTTATGACGTCTGGGCGGGAGACAGGTTGTGCGAGCAGTACTTC
TRBJ2-7 - 14 - TRBV7-9 CARSLRTKRYEQYF TGTGCCAGAAGCTTAAGGACTAAGAGGTACGAGCAGTACTTC
TRBJ2-7 - 15 TRBD1 TRBV27 CASSFSETGSYEQYF TGTGCCAGCAGTTTTTCCGAGACAGGGTCCTACGAGCAGTACTTC
TRBJ2-7 - 17 TRBD2 TRBV7-9 CASSPGLAGESRYEQYF TGTGCCAGCAGCCCAGGACTAGCGGGAGAATCCCGCTACGAGCAGTACTTC
TRBJ1-5 few 15 - TRBV4-3 CASSQEDSPNQPQHF TGCGCCAGCAGCCAGGAGGACAGCCCCAATCAGCCCCAGCATTTT
TRBJ2-1 - 14 - TRBV7-6 CASREEDTKNEQFF TGTGCCAGCAGGGAGGAAGACACTAAAAATGAGCAGTTCTTC
TRBJ2-1 once 18 - TRBV25-1 CASSERITDQSLYNEQFF TGTGCCAGCAGTGAAAGGATCACAGACCAGTCTCTTTACAATGAGCAGTTCTTC
TRBJ2-7 - 14 - TRBV7-9 CASSGPLSSYEQYF TGTGCCAGCAGCGGGCCTCTGAGCTCCTACGAGCAGTACTTC
TRBJ2-7 - 15 TRBD2 TRBV12-5 CASGGTSGSGYEQYF TGTGCTAGTGGTGGGACTAGCGGGAGTGGATACGAGCAGTACTTC
TRBJ2-7 - 13 - TRBV29-1 CSVGGTGSYEQYF TGCAGCGTTGGAGGGACTGGATCCTACGAGCAGTACTTC
TRBJ2-2 - 14 - TRBV7-3 CASSLGLNTGELFF TGTGCCAGCAGCCTAGGACTAAACACCGGGGAGCTGTTTTTT
TRBJ2-1 once 13 - TRBV19 CASSVGRDTPRFF TGTGCCAGTAGTGTCGGACGGGACACCCCTAGGTTCTTC
TRBJ2-1 - 13 - TRBV19 CASSIVPDNEQFF TGTGCCAGTAGTATAGTCCCCGACAATGAGCAGTTCTTC
TRBJ1-1 - 12 - TRBV5-1 CASSPGNTEAFF TGCGCCAGCAGTCCGGGGAACACTGAAGCTTTCTTT
TRBJ1-5 - 15 TRBD1 TRBV4-1 CASSQEQGSHQPQHF TGCGCCAGCAGCCAAGAACAGGGGTCGCATCAGCCCCAGCATTTT
TRBJ2-6 - 20 TRBD1 TRBV14 CASSQLRITGASSGANVLTF TGTGCCAGCAGCCAACTTCGGATTACAGGGGCCTCCTCTGGGGCCAACGTCCTGACTTTC